The next 10 T cell receptor beta chains were all read from a single sample in a study of T cell responses to AZD1222 COVID-19 vaccine. The protocol was immunoSEQ multiplex PCR, while the TCRdb copy is restricted to in-frame clones and leaves out a portion. The repertoire holds approximately 110,000 clones, with roughly 90% as singletons. The sample was peripheral blood, taken on day 0 of AZD1222 vaccination. The receptors originated from an adult in good health.

The gene calls are TRBV11-2 and TRBJ1-1; the D is unclear. The germline V gene encodes CDR1 SGHAT and CDR2 FQNNGV. V gave up 5 bases and J gave up 1 base, with 14 bases separating them. This CDR3 contains 15 residues. The CDR3 region is CASSVTSLPNTEAFF. CDR3 bases: TGTGCCAGCAGCGTAACTAGCCTGCCGAACACTGAAGCTTTCTTT.

This chain connects TRBV30 to TRBJ2-5, with D unclear. The V gene lost 3 bases and the J gene lost 5 bases, with 7 bases spanning the gap. Germline V gives CDR1 GTSNPN, CDR2 SVGIG (reference sequence). The CDR3 contains 11 residues. This CDR3 is CAWRIRETQYF. CDR3 nucleotide sequence: TGTGCCTGGAGGATTCGGGAGACCCAGTACTTC. Full variable domain (missing parts from reference TRBV30 and TRBJ2-5): SQTIHQWPATLVQPVGSPLSLECTVEGTSNPNLYWYRQAAGRGLQLLFYSVGIGQISSEVPQNLSASRPQDRQFILSSKKLLLSDSGFYLCAWRIRETQYFGPGTRLLVL.

This clone showed up just a few times. At one boundary the junction diverges from the germline segment, which might be a read error. The chain uses TRBV7-7 and TRBJ2-1, with 7 bases identical to TRBD2. Germline lookup yields CDR1 SSHAT and CDR2 FNYEAQ (reference sequence). The CDR3 is 13 residues long. Here the CDR3 reads CASSLGGSNEQFF. The CDR3 DNA reads as TGTGCTAGCAGCTTGGGAGGGTCCAATGAGCAGTTCTTC. The full variable domain, completed using reference TRBV7-7 and TRBJ2-1, is GAGVSQSPRYKVTKRGQDVTLRCDPISSHATLYWYQQALGQGPEFLTYFNYEAQPDKSGLPSDRFSAERPEGSISTLTIQRTEQRDSAMYRCASSLGGSNEQFFGPGTRLTVL.

This rearrangement joins TRBV24-1 to TRBJ1-4; maybe TRBD1 (5 bases). V lost 9 bases and J 12 bases, leaving 13 bases between the germline ends. CDR1 is KGHDR and CDR2 is SFDVKD in the germline V gene. This CDR3 has 11 residues. CDR3 protein: CATGEGLELFF. The CDR3 region has the DNA TGTGCCACCGGCGAGGGGTTAGAACTGTTTTTT.

The V gene is TRBV29-1, the J gene TRBJ2-1, with D maybe TRBD2 (5 bases). Trimming cost V 4 bases and J 2 bases, with 9 bases left between them. The germline gives CDR1 SQVTM, CDR2 ANQGSEA. The CDR3 runs 13 residues. CDR3 nucleotides: TGCAGCGTTGGTGGGGAGACCTACAATGAGCAGTTCTTC. This gives the protein CSVGGETYNEQFF.

This clone was detected a few times. The CDR3 sequence is CASSHARGGNEQFF. In DNA, the CDR3 is TGTGCCAGCAGCCATGCGAGAGGAGGCAATGAGCAGTTCTTC. The genes are TRBV7-9 and TRBJ2-1, with D possibly being TRBD2 (5 bases). V lost 5 bases and J 6 bases, leaving 14 bases between the germline ends. The CDR3 sequence is 14 residues long. In germline, CDR1 is SEHNR, CDR2 FQNEAQ (reference sequence).

The V gene is TRBV11-2, the J gene TRBJ2-7, with TRBD2 matching 11 bases. Germline CDR1 and CDR2: SGHAT and FQNNGV. Unmatched junction bases numbered 9, after V lost 5 bases and J lost 6 bases. The CDR3 loop spans 15 amino acids. This CDR3 reads CASSPQTSGAGEQYF. CDR3 DNA sequence: TGTGCCAGCAGCCCACAGACTAGCGGGGCCGGCGAGCAGTACTTC.

This sequence joins TRBV6-2 or TRBV6-3 and TRBJ1-5; 10 positions agree with TRBD1. The CDR3 has 20 residues. Germline assignment: CDR1 MNHEY and CDR2 SVGEGT. V lost 4 bases and J lost 0; bases outside the gene matches: 15. CDR3 amino acids: CASSSPSGTGAFYSNQPQHF. The CDR3 DNA follows: TGTGCCAGCAGTTCCCCCTCCGGGACAGGGGCCTTCTATAGCAATCAGCCCCAGCATTTT.

A single count supports this clone. The chain combines TRBV28 with TRBJ1-2; TRBD1 might be the D (5 bases). Per the germline V gene, CDR1 is MDHEN and CDR2 is SYDVKM. The CDR3 extends over 14 amino acids. V was shortened by 5 bases and J by 4 bases, with 14 bases between the two germline ends. CDR3 nucleotides: TGTGCCAGCAGTCCTACACAGGAGGGCTATGGCTACACCTTC. It translates to CASSPTQEGYGYTF.

The chain recombines TRBV5-1 with TRBJ1-4; D is undetermined. The germline V gene encodes CDR1 SGHRS and CDR2 YFSETQ. The CDR3 is 15 amino acids. V was clipped by 2 bases and J by 5 bases, with 13 bases between them. CDR3 sequence: CASSFWGEVNEKLFF. The CDR3 DNA is TGCGCCAGCAGCTTTTGGGGTGAGGTGAATGAAAAACTGTTTTTT.